This T cell receptor beta chain was recorded in a study of cytomegalovirus exposure and HLA in healthy donors. The study's findings and limits: Earlier results showed most TCR beta V segments being productive about 87% or about 30% of the time.

CDR1 and CDR2 (germline): MNHNS, SASEGT. The CDR3 has 15 amino acids. V lost 5 bases to trimming and J lost 0 bases; unmatched junction nucleotides: 5. As to this clone: Its cognate antigen is unknown.

The PCR made use of 60 Vbeta and 13 Jbeta primers. As handled by the study authors: An analysis performed later counted 75 million to 80 million unique TCR beta chains (around 10 million of them shared). The assay was immunoSEQ multiplex PCR, and TCRdb's table has in-frame clones only and misses some. That table is the source of V, J and clone size, and D and trimming were worked out from the DNA. The sample carries around 150,000 clones, 75% to 85% recorded once. This chain joins TRBV6-1 and TRBJ2-3; TRBD2 agrees at 7 bases. Sequencing input: PBMCs. This sequence was found in a male donor in good health and CMV-seropositive. The CDR3 sequence is CASSRLAGSTDTQYF. DNA of the CDR3: TGTGCCAGCAGTCGACTAGCAGGGAGCACAGATACGCAGTATTTT.